The table lists the clone carrying this T cell receptor beta chain with many counts. Its antigen is not identified. The germline gives CDR1 MNHEY, CDR2 SVGAGI. Trimming took 10 bases from V and 2 from J, leaving 16 bases between them. The CDR3 contains 14 residues. The data were obtained in a study of cytomegalovirus exposure and HLA in healthy donors. Study-wide context: As released early, the data held about 85 million unique TCRs from HLA-typed donors.

Study outcomes and limitations: TCR beta V segments were, for the most part, productive about 87% or about 30% of the time in an earlier analysis.

Use of 60 Vbeta and 13 Jbeta primers characterized the PCR. The protocol was immunoSEQ multiplex PCR, while the TCRdb copy is restricted to in-frame clones and leaves out a portion. The repertoire includes 150,000 to 200,000 clones, around three quarters of them detected once, and roughly 0.99% sits in the top ten. Healthy bone marrow donors supplied every sample. The J gene is TRBJ2-3, the V gene TRBV6-5; the D gene is possibly TRBD2 (6 bases). The sequencing sample was made of PBMCs. This clonotype was sampled from a woman between 40 and 55 years old in good health and CMV-seronegative. CDR3 region: CATSLAPSTDTQYF. In DNA form, the CDR3 reads TGTGCCACTTCCCTAGCGCCGTCCACAGATACGCAGTATTTT.